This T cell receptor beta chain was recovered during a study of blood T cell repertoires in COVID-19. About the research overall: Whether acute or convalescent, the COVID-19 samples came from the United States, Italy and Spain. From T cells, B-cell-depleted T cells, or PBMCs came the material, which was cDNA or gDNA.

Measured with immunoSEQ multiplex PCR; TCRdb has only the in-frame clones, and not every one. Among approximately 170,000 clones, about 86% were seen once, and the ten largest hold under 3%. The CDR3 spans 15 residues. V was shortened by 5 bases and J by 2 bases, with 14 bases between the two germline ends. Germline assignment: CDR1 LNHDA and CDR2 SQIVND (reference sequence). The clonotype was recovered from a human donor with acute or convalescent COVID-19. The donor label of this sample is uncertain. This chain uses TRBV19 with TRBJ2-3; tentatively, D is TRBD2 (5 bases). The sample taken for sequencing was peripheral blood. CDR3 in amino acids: CASSRQSGNTDTQYF. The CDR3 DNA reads TGTGCCAGTAGTCGACAATCGGGGAACACAGATACGCAGTATTTT.